These T cell receptor beta chains were read from a single sample in a study of shared clonotypes between healthy human individuals. Produced via immunoSEQ multiplex PCR; TCRdb's table is partial and in-frame only. The table has around 2.5 million clones, roughly 93% seen once; the top ten hold approximately 0.36%. Source material: naive CD4+ T cells from PBMCs. These receptors were collected from a man younger than 35 in good health. Some clones in this sample may be carry-over from other donors' samples. Each CDR3 is given with its conserved first and last residue. A D gene is named only where the DNA matches it firmly. Not every row has a clone size; where given, it reads once, few, many or a size class.

TRBV7-2	.	TRBJ1-2	.	TGTGCCAGCAGTTCGCCCGCTAACTATGGCTACACCTTC	CASSSPANYGYTF
TRBV10-3	TRBD2	TRBJ2-1	.	TGTGCCATCAGTGGGGGAGAGGGACTAGCGGGGAACGAGCAGTTCTTC	CAISGGEGLAGNEQFF
TRBV7-8	.	TRBJ2-7	.	TGTGCCAGCAGGACCTGGGGCAGGGGCTCCTACGAGCAGTACTTC	CASRTWGRGSYEQYF
TRBV7-2	TRBD2	TRBJ2-1	.	TGTGCCGCTAGCGGGAGGGCTTACAATGAGCAGTTCTTC	CAASGRAYNEQFF
TRBV7-6	.	TRBJ2-1	.	TGTGCCAGCAGCGGTGGGACATTCTCCTACAATGAGCAGTTCTTC	CASSGGTFSYNEQFF
TRBV18	.	TRBJ1-3	.	TGTGCCAGCTTCACCGATTATATCTCTGGAAACACCATATATTTT	CASFTDYISGNTIYF
TRBV5-6	TRBD1	TRBJ1-1	.	TGTGCCAGCAGGGACAGGGTCGGCACTGAAGCTTTCTTT	CASRDRVGTEAFF
TRBV9	.	TRBJ2-7	.	TGTGCCAGCAGCGCGCGCTCGGGGCCCTCCTACGAGCAGTACTTC	CASSARSGPSYEQYF
TRBV5-1	.	TRBJ2-5	.	TGCGCCAGCAGCTTCTCAGGGGGGCAAGAGACCCAGTACTTC	CASSFSGGQETQYF
TRBV9	TRBD1	TRBJ1-4	.	TGTGCCAGCAGCGGTCCGACAGGGGGTGGTAAACTGTTTTTT	CASSGPTGGGKLFF
TRBV18	.	TRBJ1-1	.	TGTGCCAGCTCACGAAGGGTTGGGATGAACAAGACTGAAGCTTTCTTT	CASSRRVGMNKTEAFF
TRBV9	TRBD2	TRBJ2-3	.	TGTGCCAGCAGCGTAGGCGGTAGCGGGAGGTGGTCAGATACGCAGTATTTT	CASSVGGSGRWSDTQYF
TRBV4-2	TRBD1	TRBJ2-1	.	TGTGCCAGCAGCCAAGAGGGACAGGTTACATACAATGAGCAGTTCTTC	CASSQEGQVTYNEQFF
TRBV5-1	.	TRBJ1-2	.	TGCGCCAGCAGTCCTGGCGTCCCGGAGGGCTACACCTTC	CASSPGVPEGYTF
TRBV28	TRBD1	TRBJ2-3	.	TGTGCCAGCAGGGGCAATCTGGGGACAGGGGGGACAGATACGCAGTATTTT	CASRGNLGTGGTDTQYF
TRBV7-3	TRBD2	TRBJ2-7	.	TGTGCCAGCAGCTCTGGGACTAGCGGGAGGGGCGAGCAGTACTTC	CASSSGTSGRGEQYF
TRBV30	.	TRBJ1-5	.	TGTGCCTGGAGCCTGGAGGGGAATCAGCCCCAGCATTTT	CAWSLEGNQPQHF
TRBV23-1	.	TRBJ1-1	.	TGCGCCAGCAGTCAATTACCCCCCGAGGCAGGCCAGAACACTGAAGCTTTCTTT	CASSQLPPEAGQNTEAFF
TRBV28	.	TRBJ2-5	.	TGTGCCAGCAGTTTAGGTTTGCCCTGGGGTGAGACCCAGTACTTC	CASSLGLPWGETQYF
TRBV5-4	.	TRBJ2-3	.	TGTGCCAGCAGCAGCTCCGGAGGGGCAGATACGCAGTATTTT	CASSSSGGADTQYF
TRBV5-6	TRBD1	TRBJ2-5	.	TGTGCCAGCAGCTTCTTGGGACAGGGGGAAAAGACCCAGTACTTC	CASSFLGQGEKTQYF
TRBV11-2	.	TRBJ2-7	once	TGTGCCAGCAGCTTAGCAAGCCAGCGGCCAACCTACGAGCAGTACTTC	CASSLASQRPTYEQYF
TRBV11-2	TRBD2	TRBJ2-2	.	TGTGCCAGCAGCTACCGGACTAGCGGAAACACCGGGGAGCTGTTTTTT	CASSYRTSGNTGELFF
TRBV28	.	TRBJ1-2	.	TGTGCCAGCAGTATACCACAGGGAGAGGGCTATGGCTACACCTTC	CASSIPQGEGYGYTF
TRBV15	TRBD1	TRBJ1-2	.	TGTGCCACCAGCATGGACAGGATCTATGGCTACACCTTC	CATSMDRIYGYTF
TRBV14	.	TRBJ2-2	.	TGTGCCAGCAGCCAAGCGTTGAAGGGGGAGCTGTTTTTT	CASSQALKGELFF
TRBV18	.	TRBJ2-5	.	TGTGCCAGCTCACCACTGATCAGGGGGGCTGAAGAGACCCAGTACTTC	CASSPLIRGAEETQYF
TRBV18	.	TRBJ1-2	few	TGTGCCAGCTCACCTAGCGAGGACTCCTATGGCTACACCTTC	CASSPSEDSYGYTF
TRBV7-9	.	TRBJ2-7	.	TGTGCCAGCACCGAATGGGACCGGAGCTCCTACGAGCAGTACTTC	CASTEWDRSSYEQYF
TRBV28	.	TRBJ2-7	.	TGTGCCAGCAGACGTGAGGGCGAGCAGTACTTC	CASRREGEQYF
TRBV19	.	TRBJ2-7	.	TGTGCCAGTAGTATCTATGGGGGAGGCTCCTACGAGCAGTACTTC	CASSIYGGGSYEQYF
TRBV18	TRBD2	TRBJ2-3	.	TGTGCCAGCTCACCAAACCCGGTTAGCGGGGCAGGTACGCAGTATTTT	CASSPNPVSGAGTQYF
TRBV5-1	.	TRBJ1-1	once	TGCGCCAGCAGCTTGACACAAGCGGGGAACACTGAAGCTTTCTTT	CASSLTQAGNTEAFF
TRBV7-8	.	TRBJ1-2	.	TGTGCCAGCAGCGCTAGGACTGGCTACACCTTC	CASSARTGYTF
TRBV6-5	TRBD1	TRBJ2-7	.	TGTGCCAGCAGCGGACAGGGGCGAGGGGGGGAGCAGTACTTC	CASSGQGRGGEQYF
TRBV27	TRBD2	TRBJ2-1	.	TGTGCCAGCAGTCCCAGGGGACTAGCGGGCTACAATGAGCAGTTCTTC	CASSPRGLAGYNEQFF
TRBV11-3	TRBD1	TRBJ2-1	.	TGTGCCAGCAGCTTAACAGGGGGCGATGAGCAGTTCTTC	CASSLTGGDEQFF
TRBV14	.	TRBJ2-7	.	TGTGCCAGCAGCCAGAACAGGTACGAGCAGTACTTC	CASSQNRYEQYF
TRBV5-1	TRBD1	TRBJ1-1	once	TGCGCCAGCAGTCGGGACAGGGGAGGGTCTGAAGCTTTCTTT	CASSRDRGGSEAFF
TRBV7-9	.	TRBJ2-3	few	TGTGCCAGCAGCCAAGACAGATTAGGTAAAGATACGCAGTATTTT	CASSQDRLGKDTQYF
TRBV27	.	TRBJ2-1	.	TGTGCCAGCAGTCACCGGACTAGGGGGGGTAGCTCCTACAATGAGCAGTTCTTC	CASSHRTRGGSSYNEQFF
TRBV6-4	TRBD1	TRBJ1-5	once	TGTGCCAGCAGTGACCCGGAGGGGGCTGTGAAGTTTAGCAATCAGCCCCAGCATTTT	CASSDPEGAVKFSNQPQHF
TRBV5-1	.	TRBJ2-3	.	TGCGCCAGCAGCTTGGCCTTGGGAGATACGCAGTATTTT	CASSLALGDTQYF
TRBV14	TRBD1	TRBJ2-2	.	TGTGCCAGCAGTTCTCTTAGGGGCGCCGGGACAGGGAAGTACACCGGGGAGCTGTTTTTT	CASSSLRGAGTGKYTGELFF